What follows are 32 T cell receptor beta chains derived from one specimen sequenced in a study of blood T cells in healthy people across ages. The second PCR ran roughly 6 to 11 cycles with a sample-barcoded 5' primer and J-beta primers. TCRdb reanalysed the 5' RACE reads using MiXCR and keeps one entry per CDR3 protein. The sample consists of about 590,000 distinct CDR3 sequences, about 28% of them appearing once. The sequenced sample was blood. These receptors were obtained from a woman older than 75 in good health.

This clonotype has more than one count but fewer than ten. CDR3 nucleotide sequence: TGCGCCAGCAGCCAAGAGGACAGGGGTTTTCGGCGCCACGAGCAGTACTTC. Encoded protein: CASSQEDRGFRRHEQYF. The J gene is TRBJ2-5, the V gene TRBV4-1; 9 bases agree with TRBD1. The closer fit of TRBJ2-7 to the DNA end suggests the J call may be wrong. CDR3 length: 17 amino acids. The V gene's germline CDR1 is MGHRA and CDR2 YSYEKL.

In this sample, this clonotype turned up many times. V is TRBV5-1 and J is TRBJ1-1, with D perhaps matching TRBD1 (6 bases). V lost 2 bases and J 1 base, leaving 12 bases between the germline ends. The CDR3 totals 15 residues. The V gene's germline CDR1 is SGHRS and CDR2 YFSETQ. In DNA, the CDR3 is TGCGCCAGCAGCTTCCCGGGACAAAAGAACACTGAAGCTTTCTTT. Protein product: CASSFPGQKNTEAFF. Combining the CDR3 with reference TRBV5-1 and TRBJ1-1 gives the whole variable domain KAGVTQTPRYLIKTRGQQVTLSCSPISGHRSVSWYQQTPGQGLQFLFEYFSETQRNKGNFPGRFSGRQFSNSRSEMNVSTLELGDSALYLCASSFPGQKNTEAFFGQGTRLTVV.

This clonotype was detected only a few times. This sequence joins TRBV28 and TRBJ1-1, with D perhaps TRBD1 (6 bases). There are 14 residues in the CDR3. Looked up from germline, CDR1 is MDHEN and CDR2 is SYDVKM. Trimming removed 2 bases from V and 6 bases from J, with 13 bases in between. CDR3 amino acids: CASSLTGLVAEAFF. The CDR3, as DNA: TGTGCCAGCAGTTTAACAGGGCTAGTTGCTGAAGCTTTCTTT.

A note on this clonotype: One junction end disagrees with the germline gene, perhaps due to a read error. The CDR3: CASSVSATNEKRFF. Here the CDR3 DNA reads TGTGCCAGCAGCGTAAGTGCAACTAATGAAAAACGGTTTTTT. The chain recombines TRBV9 with TRBJ1-4, with unresolved D. Germline V gene data show CDR1 as SGDLS and CDR2 as YYNGEE. The CDR3 spans 14 residues.

A word on this clonotype: A much larger clone differs from this one at a single base, so this may be a read error. This chain links TRBV12-3 or TRBV12-4 with TRBJ1-5, with TRBD1 as a possible D gene (5 bases). V lost 7 bases to trimming and J lost 6 bases, with 13 bases between them. CDR3 length equals 13 residues. The DNA of the CDR3 is TGTGCCAGCACCGACAGTGTTACTCAGCCCCAGCATTTT. Translating gives CASTDSVTQPQHF.

As regards this clonotype: With a much larger clone just one base away, this may be a read error. The chain employs TRBV30 and TRBJ2-5, with 9 bases identical to TRBD2. This CDR3 has 14 residues. CDR1 GTSNPN and CDR2 SVGIG come from the germline V gene (reference sequence). The V gene end was trimmed by 2 bases and the J gene end by 4 bases; junction bases not matched to a gene: 5. Here the CDR3 DNA reads TGTGCCTGGAGTCAGCGGGGGGCTCGAGAGACCCAGTACTTC. Translation: CAWSQRGARETQYF.

The J gene is TRBJ2-1, the V gene TRBV29-1, with D hard to call. The CDR3 sequence is 14 residues long. V was pared by 2 bases and J by 4 bases, with 12 bases between. Per the germline V gene, CDR1 is SQVTM and CDR2 is ANQGSEA. The CDR3 region has the DNA TGCAGCGTTGAATGGGGTGGCGGATACAATGAGCAGTTCTTC. This encodes CSVEWGGGYNEQFF.

This clonotype was recorded a few times. The V gene is TRBV30, the J gene TRBJ2-5; TRBD2 is a possible D gene (5 bases). Trimming cost V 2 bases and J 2 bases, with 12 bases left between them. CDR3 size: 14 residues. CDR1 is GTSNPN, CDR2 SVGIG, per germline (reference sequence). Here the CDR3 DNA reads TGTGCCTGGAGTTCCCGGCCGGGACAAGAGACCCAGTACTTC. As protein: CAWSSRPGQETQYF.

The chain has TRBV10-3 and TRBJ2-5; possible D gene TRBD1, 5 bases. From germline, CDR1 is ENHRY and CDR2 SYGVKD. This CDR3 is 14 amino acids long. The V and J ends lost 3 bases and 5 bases respectively, with 13 bases between them. CDR3 DNA sequence: TGTGCCATCAGTGATGGGGCAGTGCCTGAGACCCAGTACTTC. Translating it yields CAISDGAVPETQYF.

There are a few counts of this clonotype. One junction end disagrees with the germline gene, perhaps due to a read error. The rearrangement joins TRBV28 to TRBJ2-4; a possible D gene is TRBD1 (6 bases). The J call may be faulty, since TRBJ2-7 better matches the DNA end. Germline assignment: CDR1 MDHEN and CDR2 SYDVKM. The CDR3 totals 13 residues. For the CDR3, the DNA is TGTGCCGGCAGTGTCAGGGGTTACCACGAGCAGTACTTC. This sequence encodes CAGSVRGYHEQYF.

This clonotype appeared many times. The chain couples TRBV6-6 to TRBJ1-4, with unresolved D. The germline gives CDR1 MNHNY, CDR2 SVGAGI (reference sequence). V was pared by 0 bases and J by 8 bases, with 10 bases between. The CDR3 is made up of 14 amino acids. CDR3 DNA sequence: TGTGCCAGCAGTTACTCGACCGGGCAGGAAAAACTGTTTTTT. This encodes CASSYSTGQEKLFF.

The sample holds many counts of this clonotype. The chain carries TRBV6-2 or TRBV6-3 and TRBJ2-7; D is uncertain. CDR1 MNHEY and CDR2 SVGEGT come from the germline V gene. The CDR3 runs to 13 residues. With 6 bases removed from V and 6 bases from J, the gap between germline ends came to 15 bases. The chain's CDR3 is CASSPHPLGEQYF. DNA for the CDR3: TGTGCCAGCAGCCCCCATCCCCTCGGCGAGCAGTACTTC.

On this clonotype itself: Mismatch with germline at one junction end may stem from a read error. The chain recombines TRBV20-1 with TRBJ1-2, with D perhaps matching TRBD1 (6 bases). This CDR3 is 12 amino acids long. CDR1 and CDR2 (germline): DFQATT, SNEGSKA (reference sequence). Here the CDR3 DNA reads TGCAGTGCCTGGACAGACTACTATGGCCACACCTTC. As protein: CSAWTDYYGHTF.

This chain uses TRBV20-1 with TRBJ1-2, with TRBD1 matching 8 bases. Germline V CDR1 and CDR2: DFQATT, SNEGSKA (reference sequence). With V trimmed by 2 bases and J by 5 bases, 10 bases remained unmatched. CDR3 length: 15 amino acids. CDR3 nucleotide sequence: TGCAGTGCTAGACCCACACAGGGGGGACGATATGGCTACACCTTC. Its protein product is CSARPTQGGRYGYTF.

This clonotype was detected ten times or more. The chain uses TRBV7-9 and TRBJ2-7; TRBD1 might be the D (5 bases). The CDR3 is 14 amino acids. CDR1 SEHNR and CDR2 FQNEAQ come from the germline V gene (reference sequence). V lost 2 bases to trimming and J lost 7 bases, with 15 bases between them. Here the CDR3 reads CASSLNLQVYEQYF. The DNA of the CDR3 is TGTGCCAGCAGCTTAAACTTACAGGTTTATGAGCAGTACTTC.

The V call is TRBV20-1, the J call TRBJ1-5, with D perhaps TRBD1 (5 bases). Deletions cut 3 bases from V and 7 bases from J, with 19 bases between. Germline loops: CDR1 DFQATT, CDR2 SNEGSKA (reference sequence). This CDR3 has 15 residues. Here the CDR3 reads CSASEMRGDVQPQHF. The CDR3, as DNA: TGCAGTGCTAGTGAAATGCGGGGGGACGTGCAGCCCCAGCATTTT.

The genes are TRBV5-6 and TRBJ2-3; 11 positions match TRBD2. Germline trimming cut 3 bases from V and 11 bases from J; bases unmatched to any gene: 14. This CDR3 region has 16 residues. Per germline, CDR1 SGHDT and CDR2 YYEEEE. The CDR3 DNA is TGTGCCAGCAGCTCCCAACTAGCGGGGGCCCCAAGGGTGCAGTATTTT. Translating it yields CASSSQLAGAPRVQYF.

The table lists this clonotype with many counts. The chain recombines TRBV29-1 with TRBJ2-5; the D gene could be TRBD1 or TRBD2 (5 bases each). In germline, CDR1 is SQVTM, CDR2 ANQGSEA. This CDR3 is built from 12 residues. V was pared by 4 bases and J by 7 bases, with 13 bases between. The CDR3 loop is CSVGGLQGTQYF. The DNA for the CDR3 is TGCAGCGTTGGAGGGCTGCAGGGGACCCAGTACTTC.

The chain recombines TRBV7-7 with TRBJ2-5, with TRBD2 matching 7 bases. Germline V gives CDR1 SSHAT, CDR2 FNYEAQ (reference sequence). The V gene end was trimmed by 5 bases and the J gene end by 2 bases; junction bases not matched to a gene: 5. The CDR3 runs to 14 residues. CDR3 coding DNA: TGTGCCAGCAGCGTCCTCGGGGGGCAAGAGACCCAGTACTTC. Its protein is CASSVLGGQETQYF.

This clonotype has a handful of counts. The chain's CDR3 is CASSSRGTDSYNEQYF. The DNA for the CDR3 is TGCGCCAGCAGCTCGAGGGGGACTGACTCCTACAATGAGCAGTACTTC. V gene TRBV5-1 combines with J gene TRBJ2-1; D assignment may be TRBD1 or TRBD2 (6 bases each). Judging by the DNA end, TRBJ2-7 fits better; the J call may be wrong. The CDR3 is made up of 16 amino acids. In germline, CDR1 is SGHRS, CDR2 YFSETQ.

This clonotype was observed at least ten times. The gene calls are TRBV24-1 and TRBJ2-1; no definite D call. Germline-derived CDR1 and CDR2 are KGHDR and SFDVKD. Trimming took off 2 bases at V and 4 bases at J, with 2 bases between the two ends. The CDR3 runs to 12 residues. The CDR3 spells CATSDSYNEQFF. In nucleotides, the CDR3 is TGTGCCACCAGTGATTCGTACAATGAGCAGTTCTTC.

The chain has TRBV9 and TRBJ1-1; 9 nucleotides agree with TRBD1. CDR1 and CDR2 (germline): SGDLS, YYNGEE. The CDR3 totals 15 residues. With V trimmed by 3 bases and J by 4 bases, 7 bases remained unmatched. CDR3 bases: TGTGCCAGCAGCGAAATGGACAGGGGTGGCACTGAAGCTTTCTTT. Its protein is CASSEMDRGGTEAFF.

This clonotype was detected only a few times. The chain couples TRBV27 to TRBJ1-5; 7 bases align to TRBD1. V lost 7 bases to trimming and J lost 0 bases; unmatched junction nucleotides: 9. CDR1 is MNHEY and CDR2 is SMNVEV in the germline V gene (reference sequence). The CDR3 sequence is 16 residues long. In nucleotides, the CDR3 is TGTGCCAGCAAAAAAGACAGGGTGGGTAGCAATCAGCCCCAGCATTTT. Protein sequence: CASKKDRVGSNQPQHF.

The DNA for the CDR3 is TGTGCCAGCAGCCCACTAGCGTCCAGGAACACCGGGGAGCTGTTTTTT. Its translation is CASSPLASRNTGELFF. The chain has TRBV3-1 and TRBJ2-2; 7 nucleotides match TRBD2. Trimming at V came to 4 bases and at J to 1 base, leaving 6 bases not matched to a gene. This CDR3 comprises 16 residues. CDR1 is LGHDT, CDR2 YNNKEL, per germline (reference sequence).

This clonotype turned up a few times. The chain joins TRBV5-5 to TRBJ1-1, with D unclear. The CDR3 is made up of 15 amino acids. CDR1 and CDR2 from the germline V gene are SGHKS and YYEKEE (reference sequence). V lost 2 bases and J lost 1, with 12 bases in between. The CDR3 sequence is CASSFHDSQNTEAFF. Here the CDR3 DNA reads TGTGCCAGCAGCTTTCACGACTCACAGAACACTGAAGCTTTCTTT.

This clonotype was picked up many times. J is TRBJ2-7 and V is TRBV27; TRBD1 aligns across 8 bases. The V gene's germline CDR1 is MNHEY and CDR2 SMNVEV (reference sequence). The CDR3 contains 15 residues. Trimming took 3 bases from V and 2 from J; bases not matched to a gene: 6. CDR3 nucleotide sequence: TGTGCCAGCAGTTTCGGACAGGGTAGGGCCTACGAGCAGTACTTC. It yields the protein CASSFGQGRAYEQYF.

This clonotype was seen many times. This chain uses TRBV5-1 with TRBJ2-3, with 8 bases matching TRBD2. Germline trimming cut 4 bases from V and 5 bases from J; bases unmatched to any gene: 6. Germline assignment: CDR1 SGHRS and CDR2 YFSETQ. The CDR3 has 14 amino acids. The CDR3 coding sequence is TGCGCCAGCAGCCGCCGGGGGGGCGGAGATACGCAGTATTTT. Its translation is CASSRRGGGDTQYF.

This clonotype was recorded many times. The gene calls are TRBV18 and TRBJ1-2, with TRBD1 matching 8 bases. J gave up 6 bases and V 2 bases, and 8 bases lay outside the gene matches. The CDR3 has 15 amino acids. Per germline, CDR1 KGHSH and CDR2 LQKENI. The CDR3 reads CASSPIQGAGDGYTF. The CDR3 region has the DNA TGTGCCAGCTCACCAATCCAGGGGGCTGGGGATGGCTACACCTTC.

About this clonotype itself: A read error may explain this, as a much larger clone is one base away. V gene TRBV7-8 combines with J gene TRBJ2-3; 8 nucleotides align to TRBD2. This CDR3 is 15 amino acids long. The germline V gene encodes CDR1 SGHVS and CDR2 FQNEAQ. The CDR3 bases are TGTGCCAGCGGCTTATCGGGGGGGCGTGTAGATACGCAGTATTTT. Encoded protein: CASGLSGGRVDTQYF.

This clonotype was counted at least ten times. The V gene is TRBV7-2, the J gene TRBJ2-1; TRBD1 or TRBD2 may be the D gene (7 bases each). Germline CDR1 is SGHTA and CDR2 is FQGNSA. The CDR3 extends over 14 amino acids. The V gene lost 5 bases and the J gene lost 8 bases, with 16 bases spanning the gap. Here the CDR3 DNA reads TGTGCCAGCAGCGCCCAGACAGGGAGGGATGAGCAGTTCTTC. This encodes CASSAQTGRDEQFF. The variable domain in full, completed from reference TRBV7-2 and TRBJ2-1, reads GAGVSQSPSNKVTEKGKDVELRCDPISGHTALYWYRQSLGQGLEFLIYFQGNSAPDKSGLPSDRFSAERTGGSVSTLTIQRTQQEDSAVYLCASSAQTGRDEQFFGPGTRLTVL.

To note about this clonotype: At one end the junction does not follow the germline gene, possibly because of a read error. The chain has TRBV20-1 and TRBJ1-6; 8 bases fit TRBD1. Germline V CDR1 and CDR2: DFQATT, SNEGSKA (reference sequence). This CDR3 contains 16 residues. CDR3 in amino acids: CSARGSGGQYNSPRHF. The CDR3 DNA sequence: TGCAGTGCTAGGGGCTCAGGGGGCCAGTATAATTCACCCCGCCACTTT.

The V call is TRBV30, the J call TRBJ2-3, with a weak D call TRBD1 (5 bases). Trimming cost V 4 bases and J 0 bases, with 11 bases left between them. CDR1 is GTSNPN, CDR2 SVGIG, per germline (reference sequence). The CDR3 extends over 14 amino acids. This CDR3 is CAWTRVASTDTQYF. The DNA of the CDR3 is TGTGCCTGGACCAGGGTGGCGAGCACAGATACGCAGTATTTT.